The 17 T cell receptor beta chains presented below share a single source sample, sequenced in a study of blood T cell repertoires in COVID-19. Clones were sequenced by immunoSEQ multiplex PCR, and TCRdb holds only the in-frame ones, with some missing. The sample has under 100,000 clones, around 84% seen once. Sequences were obtained from peripheral blood. Receptors were obtained from a man aged 40-49 years with acute or convalescent COVID-19.

This chain links TRBV7-8 with TRBJ1-5; 10 bases are a match to TRBD1. The J segment lost 5 bases and the V segment lost 4 bases, leaving 5 bases of the junction unmatched. CDR1 is SGHVS and CDR2 is FQNEAQ in the germline V gene. The CDR3 consists of 15 residues. The CDR3 sequence: CASSSGQGIYQPQHF. As DNA, the CDR3 is TGTGCCAGCAGCTCGGGACAGGGGATCTATCAGCCCCAGCATTTT. Full variable domain (outside the CDR3, taken from reference TRBV7-8 and TRBJ1-5): GAGVSQSPRYKVAKRGQDVALRCDPISGHVSLFWYQQALGQGPEFLTYFQNEAQLDKSGLPSDRFFAERPEGSVSTLKIQRTQQEDSAVYLCASSSGQGIYQPQHFGDGTRLSIL.

This clone was seen a single time. V and J are TRBV24-1 and TRBJ2-1, with D possibly being TRBD2 (5 bases). The germline V gene has CDR1 KGHDR and CDR2 SFDVKD. The CDR3 runs 14 residues. V was pared by 4 bases and J by 3 bases, with 9 bases between. The CDR3 nucleotides are TGTGCCACCAGTGACCCCACTAGCTACAATGAGCAGTTCTTC. As protein: CATSDPTSYNEQFF.

The chain joins TRBV19 to TRBJ2-7, with TRBD1 matching 7 bases. The CDR3 runs to 16 residues. The trim removed 1 base at V and 1 base at J, leaving 7 bases unmatched. CDR1 is LNHDA, CDR2 SQIVND, per germline (reference sequence). The CDR3 DNA follows: TGTGCCAGTAGTATAGGCTGGGCAGGGGGTTCCTACGAGCAGTACTTC. Its translation: CASSIGWAGGSYEQYF.

The chain links TRBV27 to TRBJ1-2, with 12 bases identical to TRBD1. V was pared by 8 bases and J by 4 bases, with 11 bases of the junction left unmatched. Germline CDR1 and CDR2: MNHEY and SMNVEV (reference sequence). This CDR3 is built from 16 residues. In DNA form, the CDR3 reads TGTGCCAGCCACGGGGGGACAGGGGGCGCGGGCTATGGCTACACCTTC. Its protein is CASHGGTGGAGYGYTF.

This clone was detected once. This sequence joins TRBV7-9 and TRBJ1-5; D might be TRBD1 (5 bases). CDR3 size: 14 residues. V shed 3 bases and J shed 3 bases, with 9 bases lying between them. The germline V gene has CDR1 SEHNR and CDR2 FQNEAQ (reference sequence). DNA of the CDR3: TGTGCCAGCAGCTTCTCGGACATCAATCAGCCCCAGCATTTT. Translation: CASSFSDINQPQHF.

The chain links TRBV19 to TRBJ1-5, with 8 bases matching TRBD1. The CDR3 is made up of 13 amino acids. V lost 7 bases and J lost 5; bases outside the gene matches: 4. CDR1 LNHDA and CDR2 SQIVND come from the germline V gene (reference sequence). CDR3 sequence (DNA): TGTGCCAGTATAGGACAGGGACATCAGCCCCAGCATTTT. Protein product: CASIGQGHQPQHF.

The rearrangement links TRBV6-5 to TRBJ2-3; 7 nucleotides line up with TRBD1. The CDR3 has 15 residues. V trimming: 6 bases; J trimming: 0 bases; junction bases outside the gene matches: 6. CDR1 is MNHEY and CDR2 is SVGAGI in the germline V gene. The CDR3 loop reads CASSLDRVSTDTQYF. The CDR3 DNA reads TGTGCCAGCAGCCTCGACAGGGTGAGCACAGATACGCAGTATTTT.

This clone was seen just once. This chain joins TRBV4-1 and TRBJ2-1; 8 nucleotides align to TRBD1. Germline V gene lookup returns CDR1 MGHRA and CDR2 YSYEKL. CDR3 size: 18 residues. The J segment lost 7 bases and the V segment lost 0 bases, leaving 14 bases of the junction unmatched. CDR3: CASSQEGLMTGVGNEQFF. CDR3 DNA sequence: TGCGCCAGCAGCCAAGAGGGGTTGATGACAGGGGTGGGTAATGAGCAGTTCTTC.

V and J are TRBV6-5 and TRBJ2-7, with a weak D call TRBD1 (6 bases). The germline V gene has CDR1 MNHEY and CDR2 SVGAGI. This CDR3 has 14 amino acids. CDR3: CATKKPQGNYEQYF. The CDR3 nucleotides are TGTGCGACAAAAAAACCTCAGGGGAACTACGAGCAGTACTTC.

V is TRBV5-1 and J is TRBJ2-2; no clear D gene. Germline V gives CDR1 SGHRS, CDR2 YFSETQ. V lost 3 bases and J lost 5, with 5 bases in between. This CDR3 spans 12 amino acids. DNA of the CDR3: TGCGCCAGCAGCTCAGGAACCGGGGAGCTGTTTTTT. Its translation is CASSSGTGELFF.

A single count supports this clone. The V gene is TRBV6-5, the J gene TRBJ2-1; D gene unclear. From germline, CDR1 is MNHEY and CDR2 SVGAGI. V dropped 2 bases and J dropped 9 bases, with 8 bases sitting between them. There are 12 residues in the CDR3. CDR3 sequence: CASSYGRSEQFF. CDR3 nucleotide sequence: TGTGCCAGCAGTTACGGGCGCTCTGAGCAGTTCTTC.

The chain joins TRBV7-9 to TRBJ1-1, with 7 bases aligning to TRBD1. The trim removed 1 base at V and 4 bases at J, leaving 9 bases unmatched. The germline CDR1 and CDR2 sequences are SEHNR and FQNEAQ (reference sequence). The CDR3 has 16 residues. The CDR3 region has the DNA TGTGCCAGCAGCTTAGAAGGGGGCTTTGTGAGCACTGAAGCTTTCTTT. Amino acid sequence: CASSLEGGFVSTEAFF.

This clone was seen once. The V and J genes are TRBV19 and TRBJ1-1; TRBD1 aligns across 10 bases. The junction had 12 bases not matched to a gene; V was cut back by 5 bases and J by 3 bases. The germline V gene has CDR1 LNHDA and CDR2 SQIVND (reference sequence). The CDR3 extends over 17 amino acids. CDR3 DNA: TGTGCCAGTAGTCTCCGGACAGGGGGGAGTAGGGACACTGAAGCTTTCTTT. Its protein product is CASSLRTGGSRDTEAFF. Supplemented by reference TRBV19 and TRBJ1-1, the full variable domain reads DGGITQSPKYLFRKEGQNVTLSCEQNLNHDAMYWYRQDPGQGLRLIYYSQIVNDFQKGDIAEGYSVSREKKESFPLTVTSAQKNPTAFYLCASSLRTGGSRDTEAFFGQGTRLTVV.

This clone was counted between two and nine times. The CDR3 protein is CASSPYMEYSNQPQHF. The CDR3 nucleotides are TGTGCCAGCAGCCCATACATGGAGTATAGCAATCAGCCCCAGCATTTT. The V and J genes are TRBV5-6 and TRBJ1-5; D unclear. The V gene lost 4 bases and the J gene lost 0 bases, with 14 bases spanning the gap. Germline CDR1 SGHDT, CDR2 YYEEEE. CDR3 size: 16 residues. Variable domain in full (rest from reference TRBV5-6 and TRBJ1-5): DAGVTQSPTHLIKTRGQQVTLRCSPKSGHDTVSWYQQALGQGPQFIFQYYEEEERQRGNFPDRFSGHQFPNYSSELNVNALLLGDSALYLCASSPYMEYSNQPQHFGDGTRLSIL.

This rearrangement joins TRBV2 to TRBJ2-7, with 10 bases aligning to TRBD1. Germline values: CDR1 SNHLY, CDR2 FYNNEI. Trimming at V came to 8 bases and at J to 9 bases, leaving 13 bases not matched to a gene. This CDR3 has 14 residues. CDR3: CASRTGTGANVQYF. CDR3 in DNA: TGTGCCAGCCGGACCGGGACAGGGGCCAATGTGCAGTACTTC.

The rearrangement uses TRBV5-1 and TRBJ2-5, with 8 positions matching TRBD2. The CDR3 consists of 14 residues. V lost 4 bases and J lost 5; bases outside the gene matches: 7. Looked up from germline, CDR1 is SGHRS and CDR2 is YFSETQ. CDR3 nucleotide sequence: TGCGCCAGCAGCACTGGACTAGCCCCGGAGACCCAGTACTTC. Translation: CASSTGLAPETQYF. Together with reference TRBV5-1 and TRBJ2-5, the CDR3 gives the full variable domain: KAGVTQTPRYLIKTRGQQVTLSCSPISGHRSVSWYQQTPGQGLQFLFEYFSETQRNKGNFPGRFSGRQFSNSRSEMNVSTLELGDSALYLCASSTGLAPETQYFGPGTRLLVL.

The rearrangement links TRBV21-1 to TRBJ1-1; the DNA was not used to check the table's D call, TRBD1. TRBV21-1 is an annotated pseudogene. The CDR3 length is 12 residues. The CDR3 sequence: CASTTVRTEAFF. DNA of the CDR3: TGTGCCAGCACCACAGTTCGGACTGAAGCTTTCTTT.